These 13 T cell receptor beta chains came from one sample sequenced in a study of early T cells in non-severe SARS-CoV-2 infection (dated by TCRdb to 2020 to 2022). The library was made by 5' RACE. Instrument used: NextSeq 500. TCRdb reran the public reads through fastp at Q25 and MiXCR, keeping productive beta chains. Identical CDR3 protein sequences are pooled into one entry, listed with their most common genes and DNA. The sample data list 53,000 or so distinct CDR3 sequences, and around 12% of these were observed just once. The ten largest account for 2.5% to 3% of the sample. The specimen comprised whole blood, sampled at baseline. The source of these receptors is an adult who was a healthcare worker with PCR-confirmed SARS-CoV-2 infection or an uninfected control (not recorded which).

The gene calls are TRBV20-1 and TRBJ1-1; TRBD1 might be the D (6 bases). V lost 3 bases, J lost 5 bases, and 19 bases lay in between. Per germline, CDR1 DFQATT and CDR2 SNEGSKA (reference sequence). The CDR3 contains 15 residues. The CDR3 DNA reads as TGCAGTGCTAGGGGGGCCCTAGGGACCCGTACTGAAGCTTTCTTT. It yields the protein CSARGALGTRTEAFF.

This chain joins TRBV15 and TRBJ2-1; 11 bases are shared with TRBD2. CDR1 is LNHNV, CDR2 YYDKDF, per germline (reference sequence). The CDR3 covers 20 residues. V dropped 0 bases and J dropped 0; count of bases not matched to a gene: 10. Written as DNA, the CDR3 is TGTGCCACCAGCAGAGATCGGCTAGCGGGAGGCTCTAGCTCCTACAATGAGCAGTTCTTC. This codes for CATSRDRLAGGSSSYNEQFF.

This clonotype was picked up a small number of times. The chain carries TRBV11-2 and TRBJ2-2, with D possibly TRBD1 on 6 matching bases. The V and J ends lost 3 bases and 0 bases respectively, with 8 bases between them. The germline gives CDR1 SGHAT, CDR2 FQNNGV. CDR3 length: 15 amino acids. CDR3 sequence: CASSLGAANTGELFF. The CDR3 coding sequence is TGTGCCAGCAGCTTGGGGGCTGCGAACACCGGGGAGCTGTTTTTT.

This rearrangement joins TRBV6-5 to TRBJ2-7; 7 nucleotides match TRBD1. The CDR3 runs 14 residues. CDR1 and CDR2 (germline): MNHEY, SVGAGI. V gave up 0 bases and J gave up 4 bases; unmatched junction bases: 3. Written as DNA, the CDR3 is TGTGCCAGCAGTTACTCGGGCAGGGGGTACGAGCAGTACTTC. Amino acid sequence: CASSYSGRGYEQYF.

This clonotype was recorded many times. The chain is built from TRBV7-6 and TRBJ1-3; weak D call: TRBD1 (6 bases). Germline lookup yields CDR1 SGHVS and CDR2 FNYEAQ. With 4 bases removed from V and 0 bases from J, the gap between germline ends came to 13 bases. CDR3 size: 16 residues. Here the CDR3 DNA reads TGTGCCAGCAGCTCCCCAGGGGAAGACTCTGGAAACACCATATATTTT. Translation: CASSSPGEDSGNTIYF.

The CDR3 loop reads CASSRGMAFNTEAFF. As DNA, the CDR3 is TGTGCCAGCAGCCGGGGTATGGCTTTCAACACTGAAGCTTTCTTT. This chain links TRBV4-2 with TRBJ1-1; D not certain. The V end was cut by 4 bases, the J end by 2 bases, with 14 bases between. CDR3 size: 15 residues. Germline CDR1 and CDR2: LGHNA and YNFKEQ.

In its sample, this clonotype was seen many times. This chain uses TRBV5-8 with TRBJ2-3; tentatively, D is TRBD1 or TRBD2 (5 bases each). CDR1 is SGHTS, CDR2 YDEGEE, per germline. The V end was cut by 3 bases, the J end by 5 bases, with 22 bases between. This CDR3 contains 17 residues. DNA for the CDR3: TGTGCCAGCAGCTCCTCCTGGGGGACCTCGAGTGTAGATACGCAGTATTTT. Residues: CASSSSWGTSSVDTQYF.

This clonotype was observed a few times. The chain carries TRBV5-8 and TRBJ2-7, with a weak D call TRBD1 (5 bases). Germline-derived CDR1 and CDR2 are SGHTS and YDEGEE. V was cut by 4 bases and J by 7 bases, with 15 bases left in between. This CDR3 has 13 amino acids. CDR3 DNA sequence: TGTGCCAGCAGCGGAAGGGGAATCGGAGAGCAGTACTTC. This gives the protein CASSGRGIGEQYF.

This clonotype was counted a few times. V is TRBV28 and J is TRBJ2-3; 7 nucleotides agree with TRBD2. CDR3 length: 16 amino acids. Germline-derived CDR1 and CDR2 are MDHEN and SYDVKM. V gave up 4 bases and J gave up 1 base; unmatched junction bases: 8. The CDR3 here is CASSSLEGRGTDTQYF. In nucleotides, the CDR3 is TGTGCCAGCAGTTCTTTAGAGGGGAGGGGCACAGATACGCAGTATTTT.

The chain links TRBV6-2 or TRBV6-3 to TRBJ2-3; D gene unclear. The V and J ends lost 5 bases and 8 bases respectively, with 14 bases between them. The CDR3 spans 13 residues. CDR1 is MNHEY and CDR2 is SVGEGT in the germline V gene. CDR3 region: CASSPKEFGTQYF. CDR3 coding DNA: TGTGCCAGCAGTCCAAAGGAGTTTGGTACGCAGTATTTT.

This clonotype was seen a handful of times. CDR3 sequence: CASSLSGGLAGGRQETQYF. DNA for the CDR3: TGTGCCAGCAGTTTATCAGGGGGACTAGCGGGAGGCCGACAAGAGACCCAGTACTTC. The chain carries TRBV27 and TRBJ2-5, with TRBD2 matching over 15 bases. The CDR3 is made up of 19 amino acids. Germline V gene data show CDR1 as MNHEY and CDR2 as SMNVEV (reference sequence). V lost 0 bases, J lost 2 bases, and 7 bases stayed unmatched.

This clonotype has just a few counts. CDR3 in DNA: TGTGCCAGCAGCCTAAGCGCGGCGGTCTATGGCTACACCTTC. Amino acids: CASSLSAAVYGYTF. This chain connects TRBV7-2 to TRBJ1-2, with D unclear. CDR3 size: 14 residues. Trimming left V 5 bases short and J 4 bases short, with 14 bases between. The germline CDR1 and CDR2 sequences are SGHTA and FQGNSA. Filled out from reference TRBV7-2 and TRBJ1-2, the complete variable domain reads GAGVSQSPSNKVTEKGKDVELRCDPISGHTALYWYRQSLGQGLEFLIYFQGNSAPDKSGLPSDRFSAERTGGSVSTLTIQRTQQEDSAVYLCASSLSAAVYGYTFGSGTRLTVV.

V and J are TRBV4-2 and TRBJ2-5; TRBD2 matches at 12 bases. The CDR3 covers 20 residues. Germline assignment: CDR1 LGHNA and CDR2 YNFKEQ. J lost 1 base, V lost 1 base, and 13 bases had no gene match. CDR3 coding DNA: TGTGCCAGCAGCCAAGGGCCAGCTAGCGGGAGGGCCACCCCCCAAGAGACCCAGTACTTC. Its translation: CASSQGPASGRATPQETQYF.